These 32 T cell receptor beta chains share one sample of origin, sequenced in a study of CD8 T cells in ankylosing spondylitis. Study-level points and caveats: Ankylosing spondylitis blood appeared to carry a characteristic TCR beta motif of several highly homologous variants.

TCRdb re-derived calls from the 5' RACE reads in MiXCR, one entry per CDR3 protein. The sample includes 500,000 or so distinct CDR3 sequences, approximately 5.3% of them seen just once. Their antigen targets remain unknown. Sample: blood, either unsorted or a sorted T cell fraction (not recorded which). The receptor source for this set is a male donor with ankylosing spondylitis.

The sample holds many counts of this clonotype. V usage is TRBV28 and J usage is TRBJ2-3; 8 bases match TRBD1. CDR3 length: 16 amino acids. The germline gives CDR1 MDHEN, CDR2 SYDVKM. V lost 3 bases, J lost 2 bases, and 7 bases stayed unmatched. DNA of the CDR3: TGTGCCAGCAGTTTTGGTGGGACAGGCCCCACAGATACGCAGTATTTT. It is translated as CASSFGGTGPTDTQYF. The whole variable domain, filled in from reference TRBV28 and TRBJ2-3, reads DVKVTQSSRYLVKRTGEKVFLECVQDMDHENMFWYRQDPGLGLRLIYFSYDVKMKEKGDIPEGYSVSREKKERFSLILESASTNQTSMYLCASSFGGTGPTDTQYFGPGTRLTVL.

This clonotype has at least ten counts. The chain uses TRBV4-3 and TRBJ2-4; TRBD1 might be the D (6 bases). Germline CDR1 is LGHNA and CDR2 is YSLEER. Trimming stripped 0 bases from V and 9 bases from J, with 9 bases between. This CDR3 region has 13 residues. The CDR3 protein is CASSQDLTGIQYF. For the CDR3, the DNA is TGCGCCAGCAGCCAAGATTTGACAGGCATTCAGTACTTC.

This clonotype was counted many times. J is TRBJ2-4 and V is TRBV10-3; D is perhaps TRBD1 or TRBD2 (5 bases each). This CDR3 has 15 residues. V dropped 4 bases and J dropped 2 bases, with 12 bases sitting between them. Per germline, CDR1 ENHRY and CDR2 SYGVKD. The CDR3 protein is CAISGAGTTKNIQYF. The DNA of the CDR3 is TGTGCCATCAGTGGGGCCGGGACCACCAAAAACATTCAGTACTTC.

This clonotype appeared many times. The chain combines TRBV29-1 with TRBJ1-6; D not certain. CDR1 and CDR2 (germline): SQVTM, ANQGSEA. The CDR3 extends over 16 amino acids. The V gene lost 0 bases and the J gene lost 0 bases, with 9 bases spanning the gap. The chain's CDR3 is CSVEDQRSSYNSPLHF. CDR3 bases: TGCAGCGTTGAAGATCAAAGGAGCTCCTATAATTCACCCCTCCACTTT.

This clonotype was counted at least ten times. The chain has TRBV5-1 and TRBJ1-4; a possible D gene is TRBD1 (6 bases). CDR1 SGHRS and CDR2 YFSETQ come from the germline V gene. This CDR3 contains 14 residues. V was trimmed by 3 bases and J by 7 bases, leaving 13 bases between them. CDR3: CASSSGEVGEKLFF. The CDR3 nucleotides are TGCGCCAGCAGCTCAGGGGAGGTCGGTGAAAAACTGTTTTTT.

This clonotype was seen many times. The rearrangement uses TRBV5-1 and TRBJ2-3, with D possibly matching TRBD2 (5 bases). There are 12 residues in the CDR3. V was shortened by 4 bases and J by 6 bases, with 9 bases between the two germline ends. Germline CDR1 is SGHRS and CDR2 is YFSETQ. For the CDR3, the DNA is TGCGCCAGCAGCCCCTTAGCGGATACGCAGTATTTT. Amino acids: CASSPLADTQYF.

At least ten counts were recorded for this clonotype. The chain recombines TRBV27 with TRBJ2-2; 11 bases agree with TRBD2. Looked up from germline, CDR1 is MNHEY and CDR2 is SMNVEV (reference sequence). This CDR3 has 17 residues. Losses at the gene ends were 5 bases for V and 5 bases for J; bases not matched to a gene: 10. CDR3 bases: TGTGCCAGCAGTATACGGATAGCGGGAGGGAGGACCGGGGAGCTGTTTTTT. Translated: CASSIRIAGGRTGELFF.

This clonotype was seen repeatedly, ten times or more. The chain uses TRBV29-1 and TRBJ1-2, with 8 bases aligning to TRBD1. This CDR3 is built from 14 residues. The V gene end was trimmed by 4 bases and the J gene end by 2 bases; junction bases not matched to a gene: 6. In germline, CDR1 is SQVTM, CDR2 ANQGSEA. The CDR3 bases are TGCAGCGTTGTTGGGACAGGCGGGAACTATGGCTACACCTTC. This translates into CSVVGTGGNYGYTF. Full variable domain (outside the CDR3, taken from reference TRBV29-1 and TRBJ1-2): SAVISQKPSRDICQRGTSLTIQCQVDSQVTMMFWYRQQPGQSLTLIATANQGSEATYESGFVIDKFPISRPNLTFSTLTVSNMSPEDSSIYLCSVVGTGGNYGYTFGSGTRLTVV.

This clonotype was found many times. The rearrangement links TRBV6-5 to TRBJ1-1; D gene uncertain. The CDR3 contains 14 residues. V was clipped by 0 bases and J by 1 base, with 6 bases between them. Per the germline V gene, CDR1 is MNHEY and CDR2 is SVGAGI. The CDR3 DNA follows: TGTGCCAGCAGTTACTCCAGCGAGAACACTGAAGCTTTCTTT. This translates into CASSYSSENTEAFF.

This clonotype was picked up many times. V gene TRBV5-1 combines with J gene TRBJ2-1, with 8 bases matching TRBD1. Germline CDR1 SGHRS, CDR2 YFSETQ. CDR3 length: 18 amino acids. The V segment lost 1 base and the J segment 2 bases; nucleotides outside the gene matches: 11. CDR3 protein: CASSLYLIGTGPYNEQFF. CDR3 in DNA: TGCGCCAGCAGCTTGTATTTGATTGGGACAGGACCCTACAATGAGCAGTTCTTC.

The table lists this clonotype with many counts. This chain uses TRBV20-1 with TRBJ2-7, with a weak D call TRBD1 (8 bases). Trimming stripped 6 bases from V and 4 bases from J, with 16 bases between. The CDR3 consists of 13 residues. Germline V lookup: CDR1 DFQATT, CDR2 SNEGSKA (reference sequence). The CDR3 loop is CSALTGGVYEQYF. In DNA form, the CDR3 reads TGCAGTGCGCTTACAGGGGGGGTTTACGAGCAGTACTTC.

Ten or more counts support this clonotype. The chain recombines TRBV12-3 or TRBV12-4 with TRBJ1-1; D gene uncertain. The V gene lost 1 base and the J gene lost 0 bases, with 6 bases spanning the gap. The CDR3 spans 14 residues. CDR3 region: CASSLELMNTEAFF. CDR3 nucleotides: TGTGCCAGCAGTTTAGAATTAATGAACACTGAAGCTTTCTTT.

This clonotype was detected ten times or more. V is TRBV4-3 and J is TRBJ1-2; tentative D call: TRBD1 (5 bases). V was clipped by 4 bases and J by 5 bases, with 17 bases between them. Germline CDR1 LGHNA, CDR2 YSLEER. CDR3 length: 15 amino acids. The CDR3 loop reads CASSRSQVPGYGYTF. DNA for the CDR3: TGCGCCAGCAGCCGATCACAGGTTCCGGGGTATGGCTACACCTTC.

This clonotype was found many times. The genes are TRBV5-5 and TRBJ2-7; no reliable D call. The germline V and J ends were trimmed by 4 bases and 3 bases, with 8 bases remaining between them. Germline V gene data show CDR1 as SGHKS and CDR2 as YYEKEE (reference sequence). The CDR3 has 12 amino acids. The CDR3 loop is CASSPWGYEQYF. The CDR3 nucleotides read TGTGCCAGCAGCCCCTGGGGCTACGAGCAGTACTTC.

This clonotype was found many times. The chain's CDR3 is CSASPSGYNEQFF. The CDR3 DNA reads TGCAGTGCTAGTCCTAGCGGGTACAATGAGCAGTTCTTC. The chain combines TRBV20-1 with TRBJ2-1, with 8 bases identical to TRBD2. The CDR3 is 13 residues long. Germline V gene sequence: CDR1 DFQATT, CDR2 SNEGSKA (reference sequence). V trimming: 3 bases; J trimming: 4 bases; junction bases outside the gene matches: 2.

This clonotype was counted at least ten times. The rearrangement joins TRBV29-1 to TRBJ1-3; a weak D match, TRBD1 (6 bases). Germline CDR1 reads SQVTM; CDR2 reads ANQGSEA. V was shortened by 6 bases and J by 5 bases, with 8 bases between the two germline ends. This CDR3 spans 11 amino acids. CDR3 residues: CSVRDRNTIYF. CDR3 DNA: TGCAGCGTCCGGGACAGAAACACCATATATTTT.

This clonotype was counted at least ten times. The CDR3 DNA reads TGCAGCGTTGAAGCCCCGATACTTCAAGAGACCCAGTACTTC. This encodes CSVEAPILQETQYF. The J gene is TRBJ2-5, the V gene TRBV29-1; D is unclear. Trimming removed 1 base at V and 2 bases at J, with 11 bases between. This CDR3 is 14 amino acids long. From germline, CDR1 is SQVTM and CDR2 ANQGSEA.

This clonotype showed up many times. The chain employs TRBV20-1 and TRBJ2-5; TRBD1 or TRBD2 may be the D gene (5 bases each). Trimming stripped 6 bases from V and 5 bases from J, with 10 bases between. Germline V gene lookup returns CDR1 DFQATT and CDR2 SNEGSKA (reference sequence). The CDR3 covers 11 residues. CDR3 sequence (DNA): TGCAGTGCAGGGGACCGGGAGACCCAGTACTTC. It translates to CSAGDRETQYF.

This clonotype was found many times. CDR3: CASSSAGTGAYEQYF. In DNA form, the CDR3 reads TGTGCCAGCAGCTCAGCCGGGACAGGGGCCTACGAGCAGTACTTC. V is TRBV13 and J is TRBJ2-7, with 10 positions matching TRBD1. The CDR3 covers 15 residues. Germline V gene data show CDR1 as PRHDT and CDR2 as FYEKMQ (reference sequence). J was trimmed by 2 bases and V by 4 bases; bases with no gene match: 5.

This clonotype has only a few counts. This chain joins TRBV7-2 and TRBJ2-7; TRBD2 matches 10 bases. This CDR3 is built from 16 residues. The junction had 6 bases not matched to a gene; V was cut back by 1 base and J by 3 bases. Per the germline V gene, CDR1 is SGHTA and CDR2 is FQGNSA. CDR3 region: CASSLGPASGGYEQYF. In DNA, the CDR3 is TGTGCCAGCAGCTTAGGACCGGCTAGCGGGGGCTACGAGCAGTACTTC. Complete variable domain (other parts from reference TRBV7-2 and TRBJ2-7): GAGVSQSPSNKVTEKGKDVELRCDPISGHTALYWYRQSLGQGLEFLIYFQGNSAPDKSGLPSDRFSAERTGGSVSTLTIQRTQQEDSAVYLCASSLGPASGGYEQYFGPGTRLTVT.

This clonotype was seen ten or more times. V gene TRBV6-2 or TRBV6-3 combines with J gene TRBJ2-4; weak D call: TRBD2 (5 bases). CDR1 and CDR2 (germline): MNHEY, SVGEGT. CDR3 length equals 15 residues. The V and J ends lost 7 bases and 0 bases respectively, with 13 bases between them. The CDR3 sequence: CASKGSRLAKNIQYF. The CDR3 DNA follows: TGTGCCAGCAAAGGGAGCCGACTAGCCAAAAACATTCAGTACTTC.

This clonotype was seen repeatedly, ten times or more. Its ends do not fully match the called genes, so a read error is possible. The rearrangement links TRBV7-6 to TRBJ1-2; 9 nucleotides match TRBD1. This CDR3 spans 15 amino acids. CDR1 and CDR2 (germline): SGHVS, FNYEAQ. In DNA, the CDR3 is TGTGCCAGCAGCCCACCGGGACAGGGATACTACGGCTACACCTTC. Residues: CASSPPGQGYYGYTF. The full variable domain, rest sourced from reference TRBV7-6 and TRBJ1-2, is GAGVSQSPRYKVTKRGQDVALRCDPISGHVSLYWYRQALGQGPEFLTYFNYEAQQDKSGLPNDRFSAERPEGSISTLTIQRTEQRDSAMYRCASSPPGQGYYGYTFGSGTRLTVV.

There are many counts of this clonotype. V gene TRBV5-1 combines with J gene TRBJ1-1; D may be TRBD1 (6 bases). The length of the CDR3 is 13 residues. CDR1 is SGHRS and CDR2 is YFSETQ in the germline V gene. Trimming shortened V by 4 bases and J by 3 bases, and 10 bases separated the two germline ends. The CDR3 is CASSRGGYTEAFF. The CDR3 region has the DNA TGCGCCAGCAGCCGAGGGGGTTACACTGAAGCTTTCTTT. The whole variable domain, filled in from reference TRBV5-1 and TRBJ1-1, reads KAGVTQTPRYLIKTRGQQVTLSCSPISGHRSVSWYQQTPGQGLQFLFEYFSETQRNKGNFPGRFSGRQFSNSRSEMNVSTLELGDSALYLCASSRGGYTEAFFGQGTRLTVV.

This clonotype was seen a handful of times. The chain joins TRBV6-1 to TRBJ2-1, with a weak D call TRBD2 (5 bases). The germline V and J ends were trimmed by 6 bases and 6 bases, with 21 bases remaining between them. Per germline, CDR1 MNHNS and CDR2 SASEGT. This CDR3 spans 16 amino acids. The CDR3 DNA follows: TGTGCCAGCAGACCCTCCCCTAGCCCTATTCCCAATGAGCAGTTCTTC. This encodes CASRPSPSPIPNEQFF.

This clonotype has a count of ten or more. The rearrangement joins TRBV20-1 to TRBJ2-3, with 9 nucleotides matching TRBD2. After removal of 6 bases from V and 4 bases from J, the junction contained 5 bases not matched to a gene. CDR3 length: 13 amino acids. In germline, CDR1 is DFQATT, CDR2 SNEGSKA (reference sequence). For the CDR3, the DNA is TGCAGTGCCCTGACTAGCGGATCAGATACGCAGTATTTT. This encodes CSALTSGSDTQYF.

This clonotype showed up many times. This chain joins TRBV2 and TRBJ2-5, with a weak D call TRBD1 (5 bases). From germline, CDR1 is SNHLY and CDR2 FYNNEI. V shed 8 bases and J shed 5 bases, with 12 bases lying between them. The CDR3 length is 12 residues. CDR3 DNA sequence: TGTGCCAGCGCAGGGTTCGTGGAGACCCAGTACTTC. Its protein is CASAGFVETQYF.

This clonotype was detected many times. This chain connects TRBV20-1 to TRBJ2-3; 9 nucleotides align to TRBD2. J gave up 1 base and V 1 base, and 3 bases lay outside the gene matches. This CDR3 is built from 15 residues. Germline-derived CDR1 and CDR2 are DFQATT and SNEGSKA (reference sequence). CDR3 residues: CSARGQRGGTDTQYF. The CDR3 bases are TGCAGTGCTAGAGGCCAGCGGGGGGGCACAGATACGCAGTATTTT.

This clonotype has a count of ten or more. CDR3 sequence: CSVDAPVQYYGYTF. CDR3 DNA: TGCAGCGTTGACGCACCAGTACAATACTATGGCTACACCTTC. The chain joins TRBV29-1 to TRBJ1-2; D call uncertain. This CDR3 is built from 14 residues. The germline V gene encodes CDR1 SQVTM and CDR2 ANQGSEA. Trimming took off 3 bases at V and 3 bases at J, with 14 bases between the two ends.

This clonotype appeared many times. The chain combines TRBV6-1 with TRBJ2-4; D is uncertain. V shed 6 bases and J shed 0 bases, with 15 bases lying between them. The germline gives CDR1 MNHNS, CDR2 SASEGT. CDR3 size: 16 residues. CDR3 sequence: CASRPGLVGAKNIQYF. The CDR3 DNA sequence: TGTGCCAGCAGACCCGGGCTAGTGGGAGCCAAAAACATTCAGTACTTC.

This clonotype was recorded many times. The CDR3: CSARDGLATDTQYF. The CDR3 DNA reads TGCAGTGCTAGAGATGGACTAGCAACAGATACGCAGTATTTT. The chain joins TRBV20-1 to TRBJ2-3; 8 bases align to TRBD2. CDR3 length: 14 amino acids. After removal of 0 bases from V and 3 bases from J, the junction contained 2 bases not matched to a gene. Germline V gene lookup returns CDR1 DFQATT and CDR2 SNEGSKA (reference sequence).

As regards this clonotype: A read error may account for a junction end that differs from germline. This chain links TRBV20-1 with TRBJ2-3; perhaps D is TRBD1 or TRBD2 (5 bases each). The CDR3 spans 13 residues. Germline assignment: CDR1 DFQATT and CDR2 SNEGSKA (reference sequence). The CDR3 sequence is CTAPRGTRDTQYF. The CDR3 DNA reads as TGCACTGCTCCGAGGGGTACCAGAGATACGCAGTATTTT.

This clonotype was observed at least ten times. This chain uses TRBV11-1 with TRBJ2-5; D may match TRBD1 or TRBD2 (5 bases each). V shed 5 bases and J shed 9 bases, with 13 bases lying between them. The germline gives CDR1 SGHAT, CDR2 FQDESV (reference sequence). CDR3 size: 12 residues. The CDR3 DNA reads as TGTGCCAGCAGCGGTGTAATGGGGGCCCAGTACTTC. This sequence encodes CASSGVMGAQYF.